Sequencing of this T cell receptor (beta chain) was carried out in a study of blood T cell repertoires in COVID-19. For the study at large: COVID-19 samples from acute and convalescent phases originated in the United States, Italy and Spain.

This CDR3 comprises 14 residues. Germline V gene lookup returns CDR1 MGHRA and CDR2 YSYEKL. V was pared by 4 bases and J by 2 bases, with 11 bases between. Original analysis: Reference gene primer amplification gave estimated nucleated cell counts. The method was immunoSEQ multiplex PCR; TCRdb's version includes in-frame clones alone and lacks a portion of them. The D gene and trimming were derived from the DNA, and the V and J assignments and clone size from that table. The data hold about 320,000 clones, with around nine tenths observed a single time. Everyone who took part was roughly 18 to 90 years old, and they came from 24 US areas. Participants' reported clinical history set cohort assignment.

The source is a man between 60 and 70 years old who had recovered from COVID-19. The sequencing sample was made of PBMCs or T cells enriched from blood (not recorded which). The chain employs TRBV4-1 and TRBJ2-5; TRBD1 is a possible D gene (5 bases). The CDR3 region is CASSPTDRQETQYF. The CDR3 DNA follows: TGCGCCAGCAGCCCGACAGACAGACAAGAGACCCAGTACTTC.